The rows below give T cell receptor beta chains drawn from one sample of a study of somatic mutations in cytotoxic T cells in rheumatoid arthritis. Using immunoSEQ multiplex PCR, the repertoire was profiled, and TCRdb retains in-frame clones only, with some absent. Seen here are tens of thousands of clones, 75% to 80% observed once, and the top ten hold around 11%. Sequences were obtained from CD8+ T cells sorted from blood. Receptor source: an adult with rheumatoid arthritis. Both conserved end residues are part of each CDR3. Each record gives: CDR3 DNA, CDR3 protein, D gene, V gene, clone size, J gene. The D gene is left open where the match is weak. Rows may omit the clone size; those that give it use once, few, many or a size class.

DNA: TGCGCCAGCAGCTTGGCCTACACGGGCCCTGAAGCTTTCTTT
CDR3: CASSLAYTGPEAFF
D: NA
V: TRBV5-1
size: NA
J: TRBJ1-1

DNA: TGTGCCAGTAGTATAGAAGGGACCAGCTCCTACAATGAGCAGTTCTTC
CDR3: CASSIEGTSSYNEQFF
D: NA
V: TRBV19
size: NA
J: TRBJ2-1

DNA: TGTGCCAGTAGTATCTCGGGAGGGGTAAGCAATCAGCCCCAGCATTTT
CDR3: CASSISGGVSNQPQHF
D: NA
V: TRBV19
size: NA
J: TRBJ1-5

DNA: TGTGCCATCAGTGCAGGAAGGGAGTTGTCTAATGAAAAACTGTTTTTT
CDR3: CAISAGRELSNEKLFF
D: NA
V: TRBV10-3
size: NA
J: TRBJ1-4

DNA: TGCGCCAGCAGCCAAGATTTGGGCCCCAAACTCTCCTACGAGCAGTACTTC
CDR3: CASSQDLGPKLSYEQYF
D: NA
V: TRBV4-1
size: NA
J: TRBJ2-7

DNA: TGCAGCGCGGGACAGGGAGAAACTGAAGCTTTCTTT
CDR3: CSAGQGETEAFF
D: TRBD1
V: TRBV29-1
size: few
J: TRBJ1-1

DNA: TGTGCCAGCAGCCCCGGGGCCTCCCATTCACCCCTCCACTTT
CDR3: CASSPGASHSPLHF
D: NA
V: TRBV27
size: NA
J: TRBJ1-6